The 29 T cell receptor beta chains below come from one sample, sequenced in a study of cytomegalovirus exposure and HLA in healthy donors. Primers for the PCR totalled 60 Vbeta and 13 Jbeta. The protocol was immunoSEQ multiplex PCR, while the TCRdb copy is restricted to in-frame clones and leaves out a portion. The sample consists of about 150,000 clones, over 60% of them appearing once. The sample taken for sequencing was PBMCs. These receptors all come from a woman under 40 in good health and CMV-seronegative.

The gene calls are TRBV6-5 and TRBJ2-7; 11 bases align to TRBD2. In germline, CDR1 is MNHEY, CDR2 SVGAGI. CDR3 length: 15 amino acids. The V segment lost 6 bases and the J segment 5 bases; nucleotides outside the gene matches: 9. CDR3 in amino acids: CASRSLAGGEHEQYF. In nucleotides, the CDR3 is TGTGCCAGCAGGTCCCTAGCGGGGGGCGAACACGAGCAGTACTTC.

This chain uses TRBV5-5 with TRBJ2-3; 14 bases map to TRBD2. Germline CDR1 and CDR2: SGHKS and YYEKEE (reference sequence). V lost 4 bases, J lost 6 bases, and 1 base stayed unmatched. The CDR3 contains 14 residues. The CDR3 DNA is TGTGCCAGCAGCCGACTAGCGGGGGGGGATACGCAGTATTTT. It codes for CASSRLAGGDTQYF.

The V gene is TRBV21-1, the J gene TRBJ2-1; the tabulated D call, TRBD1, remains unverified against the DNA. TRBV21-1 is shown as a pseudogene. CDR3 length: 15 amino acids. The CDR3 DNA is TGTGCCAGCAGCAAGACCGGCAGGTCCGATCATGAGCAGTTCTTC. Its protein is CASSKTGRSDHEQFF.

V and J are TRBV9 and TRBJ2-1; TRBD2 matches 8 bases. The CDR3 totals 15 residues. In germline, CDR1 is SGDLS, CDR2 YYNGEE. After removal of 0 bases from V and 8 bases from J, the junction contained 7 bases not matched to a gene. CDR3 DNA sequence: TGTGCCAGCAGCGTAGATCGGGGGGGGGTAGATGAGCAGTTCTTC. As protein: CASSVDRGGVDEQFF.

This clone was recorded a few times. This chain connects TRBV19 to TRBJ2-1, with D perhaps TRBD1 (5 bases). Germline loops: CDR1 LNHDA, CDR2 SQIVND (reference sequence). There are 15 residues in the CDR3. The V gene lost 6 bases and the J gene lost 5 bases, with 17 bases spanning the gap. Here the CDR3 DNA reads TGTGCCAGTAGGGGGCCTAGGGCAGGCGACAATGAGCAGTTCTTC. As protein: CASRGPRAGDNEQFF.

The CDR3 here is CASSGAFGQPQHF. For the CDR3, the DNA is TGTGCCAGCAGTGGAGCATTCGGGCAGCCCCAGCATTTT. V usage is TRBV27 and J usage is TRBJ1-5; D ambiguous. Trimming shortened V by 5 bases and J by 7 bases, and 12 bases separated the two germline ends. CDR3 length: 13 residues. Germline V gene sequence: CDR1 MNHEY, CDR2 SMNVEV (reference sequence).

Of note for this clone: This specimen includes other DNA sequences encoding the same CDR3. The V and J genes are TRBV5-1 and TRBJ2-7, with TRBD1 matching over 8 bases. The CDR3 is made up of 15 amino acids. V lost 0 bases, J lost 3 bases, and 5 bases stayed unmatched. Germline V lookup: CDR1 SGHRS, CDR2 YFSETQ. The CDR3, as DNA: TGCGCCAGCAGCTTGGTGGCAGGGGGCGGCTACGAGCAGTACTTC. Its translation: CASSLVAGGGYEQYF.

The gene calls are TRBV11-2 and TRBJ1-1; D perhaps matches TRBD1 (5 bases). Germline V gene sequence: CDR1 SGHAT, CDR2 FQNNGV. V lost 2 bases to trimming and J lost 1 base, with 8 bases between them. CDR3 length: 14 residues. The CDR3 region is CASSLWQGNTEAFF. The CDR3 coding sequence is TGTGCCAGCAGCTTATGGCAGGGGAACACTGAAGCTTTCTTT.

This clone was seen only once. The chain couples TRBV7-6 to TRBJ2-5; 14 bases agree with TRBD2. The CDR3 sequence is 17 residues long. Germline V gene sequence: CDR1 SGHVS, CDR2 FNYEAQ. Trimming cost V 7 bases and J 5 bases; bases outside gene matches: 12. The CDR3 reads CASNQFPTSGGAETQYF. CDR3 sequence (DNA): TGTGCCAGCAACCAATTTCCGACTAGCGGGGGGGCGGAGACCCAGTACTTC.

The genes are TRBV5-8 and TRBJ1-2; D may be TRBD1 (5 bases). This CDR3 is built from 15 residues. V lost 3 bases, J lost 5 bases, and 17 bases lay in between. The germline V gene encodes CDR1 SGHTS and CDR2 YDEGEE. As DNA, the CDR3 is TGTGCCAGCAGCTCCGTAGGGGCGCCTAGGTATGGCTACACCTTC. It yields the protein CASSSVGAPRYGYTF.

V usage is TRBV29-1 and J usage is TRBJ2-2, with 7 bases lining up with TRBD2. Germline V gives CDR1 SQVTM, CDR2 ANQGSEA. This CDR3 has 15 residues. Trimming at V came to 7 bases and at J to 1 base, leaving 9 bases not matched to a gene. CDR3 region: CSAGPGRENTGELFF. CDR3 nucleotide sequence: TGCAGCGCGGGCCCAGGGAGGGAGAACACCGGGGAGCTGTTTTTT.

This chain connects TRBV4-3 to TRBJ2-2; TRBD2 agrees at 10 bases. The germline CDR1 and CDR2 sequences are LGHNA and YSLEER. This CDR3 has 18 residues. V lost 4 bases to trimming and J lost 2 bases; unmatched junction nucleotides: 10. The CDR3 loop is CASSPRIAGGPNTGELFF. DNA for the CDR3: TGCGCCAGCAGCCCTCGGATAGCGGGGGGTCCAAACACCGGGGAGCTGTTTTTT.

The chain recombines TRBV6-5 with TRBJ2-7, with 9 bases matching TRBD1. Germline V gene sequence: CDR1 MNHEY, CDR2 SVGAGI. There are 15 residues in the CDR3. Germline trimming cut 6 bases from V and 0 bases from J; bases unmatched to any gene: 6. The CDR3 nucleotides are TGTGCCAGCAGAGATCCGGGACAGGGCTCCTACGAGCAGTACTTC. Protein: CASRDPGQGSYEQYF.

The CDR3 DNA reads as TGTGCCAGCAGCGTACGTCCCACAGGGCTAAGCACAGATACGCAGTATTTT. Protein product: CASSVRPTGLSTDTQYF. The chain couples TRBV9 to TRBJ2-3; a possible D gene is TRBD1 (6 bases). V lost 1 base and J 0 bases, leaving 15 bases between the germline ends. Germline CDR1 reads SGDLS; CDR2 reads YYNGEE. The length of the CDR3 is 17 residues.

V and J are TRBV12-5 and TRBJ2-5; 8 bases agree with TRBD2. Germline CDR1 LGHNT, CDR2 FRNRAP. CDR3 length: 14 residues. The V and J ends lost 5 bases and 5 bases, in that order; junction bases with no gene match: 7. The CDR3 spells CASGSGGQGETQYF. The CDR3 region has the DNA TGTGCTAGTGGTAGCGGGGGCCAGGGGGAGACCCAGTACTTC.

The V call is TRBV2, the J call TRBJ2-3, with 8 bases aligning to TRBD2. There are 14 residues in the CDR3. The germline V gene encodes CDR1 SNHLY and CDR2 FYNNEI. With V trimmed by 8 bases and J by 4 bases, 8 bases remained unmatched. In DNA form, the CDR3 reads TGTGCCAGCTTCAAGCGGGAGATCGCAGATACGCAGTATTTT. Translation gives CASFKREIADTQYF.

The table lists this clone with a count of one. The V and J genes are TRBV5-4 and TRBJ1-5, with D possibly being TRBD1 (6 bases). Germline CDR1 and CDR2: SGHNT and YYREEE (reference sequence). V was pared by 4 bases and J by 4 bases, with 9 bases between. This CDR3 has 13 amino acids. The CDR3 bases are TGTGCCAGCAGCCGGACAGTTAATCAGCCCCAGCATTTT. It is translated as CASSRTVNQPQHF.

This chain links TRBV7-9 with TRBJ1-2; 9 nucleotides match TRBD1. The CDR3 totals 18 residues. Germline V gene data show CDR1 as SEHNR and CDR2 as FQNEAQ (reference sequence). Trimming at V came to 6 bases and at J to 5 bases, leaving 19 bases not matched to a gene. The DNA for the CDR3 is TGTGCCAGCAGTTTTACCGGGACAGGGATAACTTCATTATATGGCTACACCTTC. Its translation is CASSFTGTGITSLYGYTF. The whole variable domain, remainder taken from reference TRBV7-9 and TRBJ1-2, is DTGVSQNPRHKITKRGQNVTFRCDPISEHNRLYWYRQTLGQGPEFLTYFQNEAQLEKSRLLSDRFSAERPKGSFSTLEIQRTEQGDSAMYLCASSFTGTGITSLYGYTFGSGTRLTVV.

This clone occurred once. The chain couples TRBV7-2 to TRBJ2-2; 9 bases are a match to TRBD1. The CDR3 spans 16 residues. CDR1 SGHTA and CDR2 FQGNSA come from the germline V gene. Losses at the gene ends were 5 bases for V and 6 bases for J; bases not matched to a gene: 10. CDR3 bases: TGTGCCAGCAGCCCCCCGGGACAGGGTTATGCCGGGGAGCTGTTTTTT. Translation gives CASSPPGQGYAGELFF. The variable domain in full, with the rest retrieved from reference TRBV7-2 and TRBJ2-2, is GAGVSQSPSNKVTEKGKDVELRCDPISGHTALYWYRQSLGQGLEFLIYFQGNSAPDKSGLPSDRFSAERTGGSVSTLTIQRTQQEDSAVYLCASSPPGQGYAGELFFGEGSRLTVL.

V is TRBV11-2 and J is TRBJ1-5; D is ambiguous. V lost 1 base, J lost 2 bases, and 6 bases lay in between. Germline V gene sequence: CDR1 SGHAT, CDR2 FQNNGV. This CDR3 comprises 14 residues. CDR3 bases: TGTGCCAGCAGCTTAGGCGGTGGCAATCAGCCCCAGCATTTT. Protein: CASSLGGGNQPQHF.

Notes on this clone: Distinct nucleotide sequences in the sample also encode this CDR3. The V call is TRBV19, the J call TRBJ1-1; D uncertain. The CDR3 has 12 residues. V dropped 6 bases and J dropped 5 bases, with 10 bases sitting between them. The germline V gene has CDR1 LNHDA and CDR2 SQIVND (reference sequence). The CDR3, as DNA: TGTGCCAGTAGCCCCGGTCTAACTGAAGCTTTCTTT. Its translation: CASSPGLTEAFF.

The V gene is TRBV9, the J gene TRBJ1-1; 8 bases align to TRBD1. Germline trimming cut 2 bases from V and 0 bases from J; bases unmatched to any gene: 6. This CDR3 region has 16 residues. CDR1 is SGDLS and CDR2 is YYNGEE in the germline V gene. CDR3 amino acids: CASSVSPGGMNTEAFF. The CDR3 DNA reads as TGTGCCAGCAGCGTCTCTCCAGGGGGCATGAACACTGAAGCTTTCTTT.

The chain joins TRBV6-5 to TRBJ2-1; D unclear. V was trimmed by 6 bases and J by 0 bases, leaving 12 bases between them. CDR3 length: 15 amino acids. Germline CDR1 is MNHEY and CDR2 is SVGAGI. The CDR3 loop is CASSAQSSSYNEQFF. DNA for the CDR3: TGTGCCAGCAGCGCACAGAGCTCCTCCTACAATGAGCAGTTCTTC.

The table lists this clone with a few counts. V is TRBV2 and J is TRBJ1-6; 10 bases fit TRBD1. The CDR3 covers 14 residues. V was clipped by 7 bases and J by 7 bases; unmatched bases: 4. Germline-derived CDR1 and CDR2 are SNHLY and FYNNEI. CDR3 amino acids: CASTGQGRNSPLHF. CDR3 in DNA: TGTGCCAGCACGGGACAGGGGCGAAATTCACCCCTCCACTTT.

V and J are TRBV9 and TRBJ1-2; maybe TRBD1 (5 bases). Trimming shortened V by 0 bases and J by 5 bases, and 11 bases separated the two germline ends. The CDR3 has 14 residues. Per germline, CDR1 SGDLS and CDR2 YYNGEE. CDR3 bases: TGTGCCAGCAGCGTAGCTTGGGGGGGTTATGGCTACACCTTC. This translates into CASSVAWGGYGYTF. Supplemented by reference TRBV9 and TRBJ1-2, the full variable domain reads DSGVTQTPKHLITATGQRVTLRCSPRSGDLSVYWYQQSLDQGLQFLIQYYNGEERAKGNILERFSAQQFPDLHSELNLSSLELGDSALYFCASSVAWGGYGYTFGSGTRLTVV.

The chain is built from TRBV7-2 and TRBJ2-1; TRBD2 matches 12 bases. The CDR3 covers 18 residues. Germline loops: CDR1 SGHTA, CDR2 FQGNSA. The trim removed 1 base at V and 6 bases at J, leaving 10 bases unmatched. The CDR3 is CASSLGRVVLAGGNEQFF. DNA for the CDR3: TGTGCCAGCAGCTTAGGGCGGGTTGTACTAGCGGGGGGCAATGAGCAGTTCTTC.

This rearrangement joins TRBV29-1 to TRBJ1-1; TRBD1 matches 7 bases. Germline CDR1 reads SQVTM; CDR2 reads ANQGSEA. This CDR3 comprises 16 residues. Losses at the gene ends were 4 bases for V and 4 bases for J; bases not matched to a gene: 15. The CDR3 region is CSVVRNVPGDSTEAFF. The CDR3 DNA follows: TGCAGCGTTGTCCGGAATGTTCCAGGGGACAGCACTGAAGCTTTCTTT. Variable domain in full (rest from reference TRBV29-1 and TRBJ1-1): SAVISQKPSRDICQRGTSLTIQCQVDSQVTMMFWYRQQPGQSLTLIATANQGSEATYESGFVIDKFPISRPNLTFSTLTVSNMSPEDSSIYLCSVVRNVPGDSTEAFFGQGTRLTVV.

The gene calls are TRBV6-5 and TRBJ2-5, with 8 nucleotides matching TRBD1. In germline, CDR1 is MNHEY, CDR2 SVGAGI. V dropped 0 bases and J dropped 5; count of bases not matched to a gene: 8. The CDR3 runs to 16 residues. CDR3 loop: CASSYSLQGARETQYF. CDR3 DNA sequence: TGTGCCAGCAGTTACTCGTTGCAGGGGGCGCGTGAGACCCAGTACTTC.

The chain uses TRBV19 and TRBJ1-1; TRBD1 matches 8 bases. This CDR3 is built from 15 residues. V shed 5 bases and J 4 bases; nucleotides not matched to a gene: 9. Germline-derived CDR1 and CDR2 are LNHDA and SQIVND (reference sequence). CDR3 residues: CASSSGTGRATEAFF. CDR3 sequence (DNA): TGTGCCAGTAGTTCTGGGACAGGCAGAGCCACTGAAGCTTTCTTT.